The 29 T cell receptor beta chains given below trace back to one sample, sequenced in a study of shared clonotypes between healthy human individuals. TCRdb's table, derived via immunoSEQ multiplex PCR, lists solely in-frame clones and lacks some. The sample yields 1,400,000 or so clones, about 98.5% seen once. Sequencing was carried out using naive CD4+ T cells sorted from blood. The subset here: CD45RA+ positively selected. These receptors all come from a man younger than 45 in good health.

This clone occurred once. The chain has TRBV9 and TRBJ2-7; TRBD1 matches at 11 bases. Trimming at V came to 0 bases and at J to 6 bases, leaving 8 bases not matched to a gene. This CDR3 contains 16 residues. Germline values: CDR1 SGDLS, CDR2 YYNGEE. CDR3 nucleotide sequence: TGTGCCAGCAGCGTAGCTGGGACAGGGGGTAGGTTCGAGCAGTACTTC. Translating gives CASSVAGTGGRFEQYF.

As for this clone: The sample contains more than one DNA sequence encoding this CDR3. The chain employs TRBV18 and TRBJ2-3; TRBD2 matches at 7 bases. Per the germline V gene, CDR1 is KGHSH and CDR2 is LQKENI. The J segment lost 1 base and the V segment lost 1 base, leaving 5 bases of the junction unmatched. This CDR3 is built from 16 residues. CDR3 protein: CASSPLTGGRTDTQYF. CDR3 DNA sequence: TGTGCCAGCTCACCACTTACGGGAGGACGCACAGATACGCAGTATTTT.

The V call is TRBV5-1, the J call TRBJ1-1; D unclear. CDR3 length: 14 amino acids. The V end was cut by 4 bases, the J end by 5 bases, with 15 bases between. Germline CDR1 is SGHRS and CDR2 is YFSETQ. The CDR3 loop reads CASSVGIRDTEAFF. The CDR3 bases are TGCGCCAGCAGCGTTGGGATCCGGGATACTGAAGCTTTCTTT.

The rearrangement joins TRBV4-1 to TRBJ2-5; 9 nucleotides match TRBD2. CDR1 and CDR2 from the germline V gene are MGHRA and YSYEKL. The CDR3 extends over 16 amino acids. After removal of 0 bases from V and 5 bases from J, the junction contained 7 bases not matched to a gene. As DNA, the CDR3 is TGCGCCAGCAGCCAAGATGGAGCGGGAGGTCGGGAGACCCAGTACTTC. This gives the protein CASSQDGAGGRETQYF.

The J gene is TRBJ2-3, the V gene TRBV2; D may correspond to TRBD1 or TRBD2 (6 bases each). Germline V gives CDR1 SNHLY, CDR2 FYNNEI. The CDR3 consists of 15 residues. Trimming took off 7 bases at V and 4 bases at J, with 18 bases between the two ends. In DNA, the CDR3 is TGTGCCAGCAATAAGGGGGGAGCGGGCGCAGATACGCAGTATTTT. This translates into CASNKGGAGADTQYF.

V usage is TRBV19 and J usage is TRBJ2-3; 11 bases map to TRBD2. J was trimmed by 6 bases and V by 4 bases; bases with no gene match: 6. CDR1 is LNHDA and CDR2 is SQIVND in the germline V gene (reference sequence). There are 15 residues in the CDR3. Here the CDR3 DNA reads TGTGCCAGTAGTACACTAGCGGGAGTACCCGATACGCAGTATTTT. It is translated as CASSTLAGVPDTQYF.

This clone was recorded once. This sequence joins TRBV2 and TRBJ1-2; D not resolved. Germline lookup yields CDR1 SNHLY and CDR2 FYNNEI. The CDR3 consists of 16 residues. Trimming shortened V by 4 bases and J by 6 bases, and 21 bases separated the two germline ends. This CDR3 is CASSASGRHGENGYTF. The CDR3 bases are TGTGCCAGCAGTGCCTCGGGTAGGCATGGGGAGAATGGCTACACCTTC.

V is TRBV5-6 and J is TRBJ1-1; D is ambiguous. This CDR3 is 16 amino acids long. Germline V gene lookup returns CDR1 SGHDT and CDR2 YYEEEE. V dropped 4 bases and J dropped 4 bases, with 20 bases sitting between them. The CDR3 bases are TGTGCCAGCAGCGAGGGAGCATTCCCAAGCCTCACTGAAGCTTTCTTT. It specifies CASSEGAFPSLTEAFF. Full variable domain (outside the CDR3, taken from reference TRBV5-6 and TRBJ1-1): DAGVTQSPTHLIKTRGQQVTLRCSPKSGHDTVSWYQQALGQGPQFIFQYYEEEERQRGNFPDRFSGHQFPNYSSELNVNALLLGDSALYLCASSEGAFPSLTEAFFGQGTRLTVV.

The genes are TRBV4-3 and TRBJ2-7; tentatively, D is TRBD1 (5 bases). CDR1 and CDR2 (germline): LGHNA, YSLEER. Trimming shortened V by 0 bases and J by 2 bases, and 17 bases separated the two germline ends. This CDR3 spans 17 amino acids. The CDR3 DNA follows: TGCGCCAGCAGCCAAGAGACAACGCGTAGGGGCCCCTACGAGCAGTACTTC. This translates into CASSQETTRRGPYEQYF.

The chain is built from TRBV6-4 and TRBJ1-2; a possible D gene is TRBD1 (6 bases). This CDR3 is built from 15 residues. V was trimmed by 7 bases and J by 2 bases, leaving 17 bases between them. The germline CDR1 and CDR2 sequences are MRHNA and SNTAGT. The CDR3 region is CASKISGVGNYGYTF. DNA for the CDR3: TGTGCCAGCAAAATTTCAGGGGTCGGCAACTATGGCTACACCTTC.

The chain recombines TRBV20-1 with TRBJ1-2; no clear D gene. Germline V gene lookup returns CDR1 DFQATT and CDR2 SNEGSKA (reference sequence). The ends were cut back, 5 bases at V and 5 bases at J, with 6 bases in the middle. CDR3 length: 10 amino acids. The DNA for the CDR3 is TGCAGTGCTTTCGATTATGGCTACACCTTC. Translation gives CSAFDYGYTF.

The J gene is TRBJ2-7, the V gene TRBV30, with 10 bases identical to TRBD1. Germline lookup yields CDR1 GTSNPN and CDR2 SVGIG (reference sequence). The CDR3 spans 16 residues. Trimming took 3 bases from V and 5 from J; bases not matched to a gene: 13. CDR3 bases: TGTGCCTGGAGCACATTTGCGGGACAGGGGATCCACGAGCAGTACTTC. It translates to CAWSTFAGQGIHEQYF.

This chain connects TRBV6-5 to TRBJ1-2; no definite D call. Trimming took off 0 bases at V and 0 bases at J, with 8 bases between the two ends. The CDR3 length is 15 residues. Germline V gene lookup returns CDR1 MNHEY and CDR2 SVGAGI. CDR3 in amino acids: CASSYSTGTNYGYTF. The CDR3 DNA reads TGTGCCAGCAGTTACTCGACCGGGACTAACTATGGCTACACCTTC.

A few counts support this clone. The V and J genes are TRBV7-2 and TRBJ2-7, with D hard to call. The CDR3 sequence is 14 residues long. The ends were cut back, 1 base at V and 2 bases at J, with 9 bases in the middle. Per the germline V gene, CDR1 is SGHTA and CDR2 is FQGNSA. The CDR3 DNA reads TGTGCCAGCAGCTTAGTCCTAGACACCTACGAGCAGTACTTC. Translating it yields CASSLVLDTYEQYF.

The chain employs TRBV5-1 and TRBJ1-3; the D gene is possibly TRBD1 (6 bases). Germline CDR1 and CDR2: SGHRS and YFSETQ. The CDR3 totals 16 residues. V was cut by 0 bases and J by 4 bases, with 14 bases left in between. The CDR3 DNA reads as TGCGCCAGCAGCTTGGTATTTGGGGGCGCAGGAAACACCATATATTTT. Residues: CASSLVFGGAGNTIYF.

The rearrangement links TRBV6-5 to TRBJ2-1, with 12 bases lining up with TRBD2. The CDR3 totals 15 residues. Germline trimming cut 3 bases from V and 7 bases from J; bases unmatched to any gene: 4. From germline, CDR1 is MNHEY and CDR2 SVGAGI. The CDR3 sequence is CASSYSTSGRNEQFF. DNA for the CDR3: TGTGCCAGCAGTTATTCCACTAGCGGGAGGAATGAGCAGTTCTTC.

The rearrangement joins TRBV4-2 to TRBJ2-1; 11 bases align to TRBD2. CDR1 is LGHNA, CDR2 YNFKEQ, per germline. The CDR3 covers 16 residues. V shed 0 bases, J shed 5 bases, and the junction held 3 bases outside the gene matches. For the CDR3, the DNA is TGTGCCAGCAGCCAAGAAGGGACTAGCGGAAACAATGAGCAGTTCTTC. This gives the protein CASSQEGTSGNNEQFF.

In this sample, this clone turned up once. The chain links TRBV28 to TRBJ1-5; 12 bases match TRBD1. CDR1 is MDHEN and CDR2 is SYDVKM in the germline V gene. This CDR3 is built from 15 residues. V shed 7 bases and J 8 bases; nucleotides not matched to a gene: 9. As DNA, the CDR3 is TGTGCCAGCATCCCGGGGACAGGGGGCGTTAAGCCCCAGCATTTT. It is translated as CASIPGTGGVKPQHF. The variable domain in full, completed from reference TRBV28 and TRBJ1-5, reads DVKVTQSSRYLVKRTGEKVFLECVQDMDHENMFWYRQDPGLGLRLIYFSYDVKMKEKGDIPEGYSVSREKKERFSLILESASTNQTSMYLCASIPGTGGVKPQHFGDGTRLSIL.

A word on this clone: Other DNA sequences in this specimen translate into the identical CDR3. The chain is built from TRBV2 and TRBJ2-1; D gene ambiguous. Germline CDR1 and CDR2: SNHLY and FYNNEI. With 3 bases removed from V and 1 base from J, the gap between germline ends came to 7 bases. The CDR3 is 14 residues long. The CDR3 here is CASSDRTSYNEQFF. For the CDR3, the DNA is TGTGCCAGCAGTGACAGAACTTCCTACAATGAGCAGTTCTTC.

The chain joins TRBV29-1 to TRBJ2-7; the match to TRBD2 covers 7 bases. Germline lookup yields CDR1 SQVTM and CDR2 ANQGSEA. This CDR3 is built from 15 residues. V shed 4 bases and J 3 bases; nucleotides not matched to a gene: 12. CDR3 region: CSVVGGEGNFYEQYF. DNA of the CDR3: TGCAGCGTTGTGGGGGGGGAGGGAAATTTCTACGAGCAGTACTTC.

The sample holds a few counts of this clone. This rearrangement joins TRBV7-3 to TRBJ2-2; D is unclear. Between the trimmed V and J ends, which lost 10 bases and 3 bases, there was a span of 15 bases. The germline gives CDR1 SGHTA, CDR2 FQGTGA. The CDR3 loop spans 14 amino acids. CDR3 DNA sequence: TGTGCCACAAGTCGGCACCCATACACCGGGGAGCTGTTTTTT. Its translation: CATSRHPYTGELFF.

The V gene is TRBV15, the J gene TRBJ1-2; D gene uncertain. The CDR3 runs to 16 residues. Deletions cut 0 bases from V and 6 bases from J, with 17 bases between. Germline CDR1 reads LNHNV; CDR2 reads YYDKDF (reference sequence). In DNA form, the CDR3 reads TGTGCCACCAGCAGAGATATTGGGAATACTCTGAATGGCTACACCTTC. This gives the protein CATSRDIGNTLNGYTF.

CDR3 sequence: CASSLLLGGGSYEQYF. CDR3 DNA: TGTGCCAGCAGCTTACTGCTGGGGGGGGGTTCCTACGAGCAGTACTTC. V usage is TRBV5-5 and J usage is TRBJ2-7, with TRBD2 matching over 7 bases. J was trimmed by 1 base and V by 2 bases; bases with no gene match: 9. This CDR3 has 16 amino acids. Germline CDR1 SGHKS, CDR2 YYEKEE (reference sequence).

V usage is TRBV7-2 and J usage is TRBJ2-1; D gene ambiguous. V shed 5 bases and J shed 0 bases, with 8 bases lying between them. This CDR3 is 14 amino acids long. Germline CDR1 SGHTA, CDR2 FQGNSA. The DNA of the CDR3 is TGTGCCAGCAGCGCTCTGAGCTCCTACAATGAGCAGTTCTTC. It is translated as CASSALSSYNEQFF.

This rearrangement joins TRBV5-1 to TRBJ1-1; 7 bases match TRBD1. V shed 4 bases, J shed 5 bases, and the junction held 2 bases outside the gene matches. The CDR3 is 12 amino acids. Germline V gene sequence: CDR1 SGHRS, CDR2 YFSETQ. The CDR3 coding sequence is TGCGCCAGCAGCACACAGGGGACTGAAGCTTTCTTT. It encodes CASSTQGTEAFF.

The chain couples TRBV29-1 to TRBJ1-2; 9 nucleotides match TRBD1. Germline V gives CDR1 SQVTM, CDR2 ANQGSEA. The V and J ends lost 0 bases and 6 bases, in that order; junction bases with no gene match: 5. The CDR3 spans 14 residues. The CDR3 loop is CSVEDAGTGNGYTF. The CDR3 nucleotides are TGCAGCGTTGAAGATGCAGGGACAGGGAATGGCTACACCTTC.

The rearrangement links TRBV4-2 to TRBJ2-3, with D unclear. Trimming removed 5 bases at V and 2 bases at J, with 11 bases between. The CDR3 has 14 residues. Germline loops: CDR1 LGHNA, CDR2 YNFKEQ. The CDR3 DNA sequence: TGTGCCAGCAGCTCGGACCCTTTCACAGATACGCAGTATTTT. It is translated as CASSSDPFTDTQYF.

The V and J genes are TRBV10-3 and TRBJ2-5, with 7 bases aligning to TRBD1. The V segment lost 4 bases and the J segment 5 bases; nucleotides outside the gene matches: 7. This CDR3 region has 14 residues. Germline V lookup: CDR1 ENHRY, CDR2 SYGVKD. CDR3 amino acids: CAISGDRAPETQYF. The CDR3 DNA reads as TGTGCCATCAGTGGTGACAGGGCTCCGGAGACCCAGTACTTC.

V gene TRBV6-5 combines with J gene TRBJ2-7; perhaps TRBD1 as D (6 bases). Germline CDR1 is MNHEY and CDR2 is SVGAGI. The V and J ends lost 7 bases and 6 bases respectively, with 13 bases between them. The CDR3 has 12 residues. This CDR3 reads CASNRAAGEQYF. The CDR3 DNA follows: TGTGCCAGCAACAGGGCCGCAGGCGAGCAGTACTTC.